This TCR beta chain comes out of a study of regulatory T cells in long-lasting Graves disease. The study's findings and limits: Persistent patients shared more public clonotypes (2,741) than newly diagnosed patients (about 1,000).

CDR3-region Arm-PCR and iRepertoire HTBI primers produced the TCR beta libraries. One entry per CDR3 protein, called by TCRdb with MiXCR from the multiplex PCR reads. The sample lists hundreds of thousands of distinct CDR3 sequences, 15% to 20% occurring once. The germline V gene has CDR1 SGHRS and CDR2 YFSETQ. This CDR3 is 16 amino acids long. J was trimmed by 6 bases and V by 0 bases; bases with no gene match: 10. As regards this clonotype: Antigen unknown.

Documented time point: newly diagnosed GD, antithyroid drugs for less than 3 months. PBMC RNA was the source of the TCR library. This sample also belongs to another study, concerning T cells in Graves' hyperthyroidism and ophthalmopathy. This second study notes: When the TCR CDR3 underwent first-round RT-PCR, the HTBI primer set was used.

The TCR sequence derives from a woman aged 35-60 years with Graves disease. This sample comprised peripheral blood mononuclear cells (PBMCs), obtained at new diagnosis, from a patient treated with antithyroid drugs. The V call is TRBV5-1, the J call TRBJ2-7; TRBD2 matches 9 bases. CDR3 nucleotide sequence: TGCGCCAGCAGCTTGGGCCCCCAGCGGGGGGCGGTCGAGCAGTACTTC. Translation: CASSLGPQRGAVEQYF.